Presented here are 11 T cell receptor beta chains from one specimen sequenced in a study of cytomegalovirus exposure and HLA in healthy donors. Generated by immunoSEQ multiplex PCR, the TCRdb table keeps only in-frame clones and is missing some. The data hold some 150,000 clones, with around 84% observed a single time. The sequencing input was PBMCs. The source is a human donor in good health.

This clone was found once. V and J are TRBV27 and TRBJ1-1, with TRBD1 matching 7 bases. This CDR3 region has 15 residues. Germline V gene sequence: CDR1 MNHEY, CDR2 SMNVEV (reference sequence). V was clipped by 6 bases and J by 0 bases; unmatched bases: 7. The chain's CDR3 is CASRNGDSLNTEAFF. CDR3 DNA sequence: TGTGCCAGCAGAAATGGGGACAGCCTGAACACTGAAGCTTTCTTT.

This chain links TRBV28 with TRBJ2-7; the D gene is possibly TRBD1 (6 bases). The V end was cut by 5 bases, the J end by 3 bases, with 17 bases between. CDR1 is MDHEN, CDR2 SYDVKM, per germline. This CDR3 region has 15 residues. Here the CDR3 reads CASSTVGNRVYEQYF. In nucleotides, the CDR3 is TGTGCCAGCAGTACGGTAGGGAACAGGGTCTACGAGCAGTACTTC.

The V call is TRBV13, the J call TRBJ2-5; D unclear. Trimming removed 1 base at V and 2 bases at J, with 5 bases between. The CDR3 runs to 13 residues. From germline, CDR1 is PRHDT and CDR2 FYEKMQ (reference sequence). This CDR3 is CASSLEQQETQYF. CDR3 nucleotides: TGTGCCAGCAGCTTAGAACAGCAAGAGACCCAGTACTTC.

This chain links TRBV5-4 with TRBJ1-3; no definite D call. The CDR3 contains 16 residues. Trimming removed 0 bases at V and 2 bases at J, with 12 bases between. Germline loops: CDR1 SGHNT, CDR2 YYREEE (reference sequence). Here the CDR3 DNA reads TGTGCCAGCAGCTTGGGGGCGTCTTTAGCTGGAAACACCATATATTTT. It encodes CASSLGASLAGNTIYF.

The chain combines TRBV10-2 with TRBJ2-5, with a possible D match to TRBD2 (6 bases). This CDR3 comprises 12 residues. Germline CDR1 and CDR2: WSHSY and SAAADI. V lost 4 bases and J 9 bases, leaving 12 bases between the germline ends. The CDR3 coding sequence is TGCGCCAGCAGTGCGATAGGAGGGGCCCAGTACTTC. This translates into CASSAIGGAQYF.

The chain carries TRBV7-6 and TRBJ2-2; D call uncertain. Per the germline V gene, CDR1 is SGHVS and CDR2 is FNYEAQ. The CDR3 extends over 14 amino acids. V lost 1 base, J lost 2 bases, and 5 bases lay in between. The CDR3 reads CASSLEPNTGELFF. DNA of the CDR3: TGTGCCAGCAGCTTAGAGCCCAACACCGGGGAGCTGTTTTTT.

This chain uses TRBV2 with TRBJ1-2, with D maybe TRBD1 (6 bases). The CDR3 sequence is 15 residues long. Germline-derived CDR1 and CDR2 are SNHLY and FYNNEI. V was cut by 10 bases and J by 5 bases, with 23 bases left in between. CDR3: CATPGRGGFLYGYTF. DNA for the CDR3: TGTGCCACCCCGGGCAGGGGCGGCTTCCTTTATGGCTACACCTTC.

The CDR3 loop reads CASSDRGREQYF. The CDR3 DNA follows: TGCGCCAGCAGCGACAGGGGGCGCGAGCAGTACTTC. This chain joins TRBV4-1 and TRBJ2-7, with 10 bases that match TRBD1. The V segment lost 5 bases and the J segment 6 bases; nucleotides outside the gene matches: 1. The germline gives CDR1 MGHRA, CDR2 YSYEKL. This CDR3 contains 12 residues.

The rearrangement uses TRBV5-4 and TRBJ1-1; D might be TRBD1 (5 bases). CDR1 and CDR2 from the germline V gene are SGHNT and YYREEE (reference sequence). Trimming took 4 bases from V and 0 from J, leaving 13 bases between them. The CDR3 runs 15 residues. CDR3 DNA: TGTGCCAGCAGCCCTATGGAGGGGTTGAACACTGAAGCTTTCTTT. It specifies CASSPMEGLNTEAFF.

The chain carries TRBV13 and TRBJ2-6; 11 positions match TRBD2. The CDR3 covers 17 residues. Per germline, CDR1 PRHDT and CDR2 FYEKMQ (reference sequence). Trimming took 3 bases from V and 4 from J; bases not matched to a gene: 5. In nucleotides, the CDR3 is TGTGCCAGCAGCTTTAGCGGGGGGGCCCCGGGGGCCAACGTCCTGACTTTC. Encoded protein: CASSFSGGAPGANVLTF.

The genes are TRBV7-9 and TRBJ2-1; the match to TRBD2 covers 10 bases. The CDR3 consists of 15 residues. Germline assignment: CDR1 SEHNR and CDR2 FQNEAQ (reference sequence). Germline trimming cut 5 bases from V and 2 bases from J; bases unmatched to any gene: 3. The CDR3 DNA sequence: TGTGCCAGCAGCATCAGCGGGGGGGCCTACAATGAGCAGTTCTTC. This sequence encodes CASSISGGAYNEQFF. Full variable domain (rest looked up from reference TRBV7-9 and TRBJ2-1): DTGVSQNPRHKITKRGQNVTFRCDPISEHNRLYWYRQTLGQGPEFLTYFQNEAQLEKSRLLSDRFSAERPKGSFSTLEIQRTEQGDSAMYLCASSISGGAYNEQFFGPGTRLTVL.